This T cell receptor beta chain was sequenced in a study of CD4 T cells in relation to SARS-CoV-2 and coronaviruses. A remark on this clone: Its antigen is currently unknown.

The CDR3 totals 16 residues. In germline, CDR1 is SGHAT, CDR2 FQNNGV. The V gene lost 2 bases and the J gene lost 5 bases, with 18 bases spanning the gap. Sequencing was performed with immunoSEQ multiplex PCR; in TCRdb, only in-frame clones are kept and a portion is missing. The sample contains about 39,000 clones, 77% of which appear only once. V is TRBV11-2 and J is TRBJ2-5; D unclear. The sample was memory CD4+ T cells from PBMCs, cultured in vitro. The source is an adult with COVID-19. CDR3 residues: CASSLLGNPAGETQYF. As DNA, the CDR3 is TGTGCCAGCAGCTTATTAGGGAATCCTGCCGGGGAGACCCAGTACTTC. Based on the CDR3 plus reference TRBV11-2 and TRBJ2-5, the full variable domain is EAGVAQSPRYKIIEKRQSVAFWCNPISGHATLYWYQQILGQGPKLLIQFQNNGVVDDSQLPKDRFSAERLKGVDSTLKIQPAKLEDSAVYLCASSLLGNPAGETQYFGPGTRLLVL.